This T cell receptor (beta chain) was obtained from a study of blood T cell repertoires in COVID-19. In the study overall: Sites across the United States, Italy and Spain contributed samples from acute and convalescent COVID-19. The analysed material was cDNA or gDNA that came from T cells, B-cell-depleted T cells, or PBMCs.

Per the study methods: Cell counts per sample came from amplifying reference gene primers. Clones were read by immunoSEQ multiplex PCR, and TCRdb kept only the in-frame ones, dropping some. D and trimming were read from the DNA, whereas the V and J calls and clone size are those reported in that table. Here the sample spans approximately 90,000 clones, over 80% being singletons. Trimming removed 3 bases from V and 14 bases from J; junction bases left unmatched: 13. Germline CDR1 is KGHSH and CDR2 is LQKENI. The CDR3 consists of 15 residues. The chain is built from TRBV18 and TRBJ1-6; TRBD1 agrees at 7 bases. The specimen was peripheral blood. The sequence was obtained from a woman aged 80 or over with active or convalescent COVID-19. CDR3 sequence reads: CASSPSGQRLGALHF. For the CDR3, the DNA is TGTGCCAGCTCACCCTCGGGACAGCGCCTGGGAGCCCTCCACTTT.